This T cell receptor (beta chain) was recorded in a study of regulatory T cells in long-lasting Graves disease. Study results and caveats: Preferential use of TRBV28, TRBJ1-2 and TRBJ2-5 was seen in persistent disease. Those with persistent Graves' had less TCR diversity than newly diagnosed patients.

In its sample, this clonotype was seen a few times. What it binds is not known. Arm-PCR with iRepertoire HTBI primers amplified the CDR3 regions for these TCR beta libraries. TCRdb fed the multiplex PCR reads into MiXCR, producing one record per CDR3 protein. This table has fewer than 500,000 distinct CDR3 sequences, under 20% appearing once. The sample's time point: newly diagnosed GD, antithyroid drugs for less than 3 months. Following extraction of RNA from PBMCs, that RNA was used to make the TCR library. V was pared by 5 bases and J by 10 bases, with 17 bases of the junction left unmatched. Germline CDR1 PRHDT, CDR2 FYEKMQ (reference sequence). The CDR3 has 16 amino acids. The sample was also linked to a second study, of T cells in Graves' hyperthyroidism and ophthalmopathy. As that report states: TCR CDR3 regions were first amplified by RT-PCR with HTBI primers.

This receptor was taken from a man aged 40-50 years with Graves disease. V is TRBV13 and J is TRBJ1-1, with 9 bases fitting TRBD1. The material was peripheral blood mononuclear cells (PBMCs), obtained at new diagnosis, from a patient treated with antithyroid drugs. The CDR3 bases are TGTGCCAGCAGCCCTATTACCGGGACAGGGCTTAAGGTAGCTTTCTTT. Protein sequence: CASSPITGTGLKVAFF.